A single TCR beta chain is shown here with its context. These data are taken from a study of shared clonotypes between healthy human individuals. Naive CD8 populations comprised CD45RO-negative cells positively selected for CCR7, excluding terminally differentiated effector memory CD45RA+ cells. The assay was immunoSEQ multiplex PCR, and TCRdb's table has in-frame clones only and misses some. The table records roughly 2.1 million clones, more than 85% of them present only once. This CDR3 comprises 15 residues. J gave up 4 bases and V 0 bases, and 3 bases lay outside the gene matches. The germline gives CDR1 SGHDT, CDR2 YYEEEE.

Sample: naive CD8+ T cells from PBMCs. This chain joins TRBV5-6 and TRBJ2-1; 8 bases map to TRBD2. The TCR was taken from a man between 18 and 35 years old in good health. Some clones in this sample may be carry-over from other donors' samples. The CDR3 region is CASSLVSGAYNEQFF. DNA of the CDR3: TGTGCCAGCAGCTTGGTTAGCGGGGCGTACAATGAGCAGTTCTTC.